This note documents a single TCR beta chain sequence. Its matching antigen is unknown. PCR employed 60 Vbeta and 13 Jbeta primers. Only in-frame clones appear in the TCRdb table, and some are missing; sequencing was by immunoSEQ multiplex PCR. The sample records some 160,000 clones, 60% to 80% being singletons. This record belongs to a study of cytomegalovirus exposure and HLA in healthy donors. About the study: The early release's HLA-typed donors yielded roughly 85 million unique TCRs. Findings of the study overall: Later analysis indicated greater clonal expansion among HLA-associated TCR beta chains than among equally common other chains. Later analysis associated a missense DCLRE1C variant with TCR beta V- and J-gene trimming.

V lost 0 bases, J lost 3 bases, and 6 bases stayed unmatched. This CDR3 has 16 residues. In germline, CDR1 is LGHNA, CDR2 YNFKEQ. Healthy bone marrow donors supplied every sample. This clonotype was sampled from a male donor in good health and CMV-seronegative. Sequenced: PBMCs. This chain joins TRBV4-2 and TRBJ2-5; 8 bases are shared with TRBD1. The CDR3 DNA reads TGTGCCAGCAGCCAAGATCATTCGGACAGGGAAGAGACCCAGTACTTC. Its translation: CASSQDHSDREETQYF.